These 13 T cell receptor beta chains originate from one sample sequenced in a study of blood T cells in healthy people across ages. It was with a sample-barcoded 5' primer and a J-beta primer mix that a second PCR of about 6 to 12 cycles was run. In TCRdb, the 5' RACE reads were re-called with MiXCR into one record per CDR3 protein. The table includes 600,000 to 800,000 distinct CDR3 sequences, roughly half detected once. The source material was blood. The origin of the receptors is an elderly woman in good health.

V usage is TRBV29-1 and J usage is TRBJ1-2; no firm D call. This CDR3 is built from 13 residues. Looked up from germline, CDR1 is SQVTM and CDR2 is ANQGSEA. With 6 bases removed from V and 5 bases from J, the gap between germline ends came to 16 bases. The CDR3 loop is CSVEPPGKYGYTF. CDR3 coding DNA: TGCAGCGTCGAACCTCCGGGGAAGTATGGCTACACCTTC. Filled out from reference TRBV29-1 and TRBJ1-2, the complete variable domain reads SAVISQKPSRDICQRGTSLTIQCQVDSQVTMMFWYRQQPGQSLTLIATANQGSEATYESGFVIDKFPISRPNLTFSTLTVSNMSPEDSSIYLCSVEPPGKYGYTFGSGTRLTVV.

The chain combines TRBV30 with TRBJ2-5; no reliable D call. The DNA matches TRBJ2-7 better at its end, which makes the J call doubtful. Germline assignment: CDR1 GTSNPN and CDR2 SVGIG (reference sequence). The CDR3 is 14 residues long. Here the CDR3 reads CAWSVRRTNYEQYF. Written as DNA, the CDR3 is TGTGCCTGGAGCGTACGGCGGACGAACTACGAGCAGTACTTC.

The chain joins TRBV7-8 to TRBJ2-2, with a tentative D call TRBD2 (5 bases). The CDR3 has 16 amino acids. Germline V gene data show CDR1 as SGHVS and CDR2 as FQNEAQ. The V end was cut by 5 bases, the J end by 0 bases, with 13 bases between. The CDR3 spells CASSRTDGTNTGELFF. The CDR3 DNA reads TGTGCCAGCAGCCGAACTGACGGGACGAACACCGGGGAGCTGTTTTTT. The full variable domain, with the rest looked up from reference TRBV7-8 and TRBJ2-2, is GAGVSQSPRYKVAKRGQDVALRCDPISGHVSLFWYQQALGQGPEFLTYFQNEAQLDKSGLPSDRFFAERPEGSVSTLKIQRTQQEDSAVYLCASSRTDGTNTGELFFGEGSRLTVL.

The chain links TRBV20-1 to TRBJ2-1; D gene uncertain. The CDR3 runs 14 residues. V lost 2 bases and J 0 bases, leaving 8 bases between the germline ends. The germline V gene has CDR1 DFQATT and CDR2 SNEGSKA (reference sequence). In nucleotides, the CDR3 is TGCAGTGCTAGACTCCTTAGCTCCTACAATGAGCAGTTCTTC. Translating gives CSARLLSSYNEQFF.

This clonotype has ten or more counts. This sequence joins TRBV7-2 and TRBJ2-4; perhaps D is TRBD1 or TRBD2 (6 bases each). Germline assignment: CDR1 SGHTA and CDR2 FQGNSA. The V and J ends lost 11 bases and 2 bases respectively, with 16 bases between them. The CDR3 sequence is 14 residues long. CDR3 DNA: TGTGCCTCCCGAGCCGGGGGCTCCAAAAACATTCAGTACTTC. Protein: CASRAGGSKNIQYF.

The sample holds a few counts of this clonotype. The chain recombines TRBV4-2 with TRBJ2-5, with 12 bases identical to TRBD2. After removal of 0 bases from V and 1 base from J, the junction contained 6 bases not matched to a gene. This CDR3 contains 18 residues. In germline, CDR1 is LGHNA, CDR2 YNFKEQ. Here the CDR3 reads CASSQDRGLAGSQETQYF. CDR3 DNA sequence: TGTGCCAGCAGCCAAGATCGAGGACTAGCGGGGAGCCAAGAGACCCAGTACTTC.

This clonotype appeared many times. J is TRBJ1-5 and V is TRBV20-1; the D gene is possibly TRBD1 (5 bases). The germline gives CDR1 DFQATT, CDR2 SNEGSKA (reference sequence). The CDR3 is 14 amino acids. Trimming took 0 bases from V and 0 from J, leaving 6 bases between them. The CDR3 DNA sequence: TGCAGTGCTAGAGAGGGACGTAGCAATCAGCCCCAGCATTTT. Translated, it gives CSAREGRSNQPQHF.

This chain connects TRBV7-9 to TRBJ2-5; D remains ambiguous. The length of the CDR3 is 16 residues. Germline V gives CDR1 SEHNR, CDR2 FQNEAQ (reference sequence). The V gene lost 5 bases and the J gene lost 0 bases, with 16 bases spanning the gap. CDR3 sequence (DNA): TGTGCCAGCAGCACCGGACGGAACCTGTACCAAGAGACCCAGTACTTC. Encoded protein: CASSTGRNLYQETQYF.

The chain recombines TRBV27 with TRBJ1-1; TRBD1 is a possible D gene (5 bases). Germline V gene sequence: CDR1 MNHEY, CDR2 SMNVEV (reference sequence). CDR3 length equals 15 residues. The V gene lost 6 bases and the J gene lost 0 bases, with 14 bases spanning the gap. The CDR3 here is CASRTAGLMNTEAFF. CDR3 DNA: TGTGCCAGCAGGACAGCGGGCCTCATGAACACTGAAGCTTTCTTT.

This clonotype appeared many times. The V and J genes are TRBV7-2 and TRBJ2-1, with D uncertain. V lost 2 bases, J lost 4 bases, and 12 bases lay in between. Germline CDR1 is SGHTA and CDR2 is FQGNSA. The CDR3 extends over 15 amino acids. CDR3 residues: CASSLLVSPYNEQFF. The CDR3 DNA is TGTGCCAGCAGCTTATTAGTGTCCCCTTACAATGAGCAGTTCTTC.

This chain links TRBV20-1 with TRBJ1-2; D unclear. The germline gives CDR1 DFQATT, CDR2 SNEGSKA (reference sequence). The CDR3 is 14 residues long. V gave up 7 bases and J gave up 4 bases, with 19 bases separating them. CDR3 in DNA: TGCAGTGTCCTAGTTGTCGAGTCTGGCTATGGCTACACCTTC. Its protein product is CSVLVVESGYGYTF.

This clonotype occurred many times. The V call is TRBV12-3 or TRBV12-4, the J call TRBJ2-7; TRBD1 matches at 10 bases. This CDR3 comprises 16 residues. The trim removed 9 bases at V and 1 base at J, leaving 12 bases unmatched. CDR3 sequence reads: CASSGQGPLTSYEQYF. DNA of the CDR3: TGTGCCAGTTCGGGACAGGGGCCCCTAACATCCTACGAGCAGTACTTC.

This clonotype was found a few times. The chain has TRBV7-9 and TRBJ1-3; D gene unclear. Trimming removed 1 base from V and 3 bases from J, with 4 bases in between. Germline CDR1 SEHNR, CDR2 FQNEAQ (reference sequence). There are 13 residues in the CDR3. In DNA form, the CDR3 reads TGTGCCAGCAGCTTAGGGCTTGGAAACACCATATATTTT. Its protein product is CASSLGLGNTIYF.